These T cell receptor beta chains were read from a single sample in a study of response to subunit inactivated influenza vaccine. MiXCR, applied by TCRdb to the RT-PCR reads, yields one record per CDR3 protein. Among 500,000 or so distinct CDR3 sequences, more than 15% were seen once, and the ten largest hold over 2.5%. This sample comprised CD4+ T cells sorted from PBMCs, obtained less than 30 months after vaccination. These receptor sequences come from a man aged 50-75 years who received an inactivated influenza vaccine. Both conserved end residues are part of each CDR3. A D gene is named only where the DNA matches it firmly. Size values are once, few and many counts, or a class for expanded clones, and some rows have none.

CASSQYKIGELFF,TGTGCCAGCAGCCAATACAAGATCGGGGAGCTGTTTTTT,NA,13,TRBV3-1,few,TRBJ2-2
CASSPQGPGNTIYF,TGTGCCAGCTCACCACAGGGCCCTGGAAACACCATATATTTT,NA,14,TRBV18,few,TRBJ1-3
CSATSGGARETQYF,TGCAGTGCTACTAGCGGGGGGGCCAGGGAGACCCAGTACTTC,TRBD2,14,TRBV20-1,NA,TRBJ2-5
CASSDRVSAANEKLFF,TGCGCCAGCAGTGATCGGGTGTCAGCAGCTAATGAAAAACTGTTTTTT,NA,16,TRBV4-1,NA,TRBJ1-4
CASSILAAGLGFNEQFF,TGTGCCAGCAGTATACTAGCGGCAGGGCTAGGTTTCAATGAGCAGTTCTTC,TRBD2,17,TRBV12-3/TRBV12-4,once,TRBJ2-1
CASSLDQGAHHEQYF,TGCGCCAGCAGCTTGGACCAGGGAGCTCACCACGAGCAGTACTTC,NA,15,TRBV5-1,few,TRBJ2-7
CASSQNLGTYNEQFF,TGTGCCAGCAGCCAAAACCTTGGAACCTACAATGAGCAGTTCTTC,NA,15,TRBV4-2,NA,TRBJ2-1
CATSSRMDGEAFF,TGTGCCACCAGCTCCCGGATGGATGGTGAAGCTTTCTTT,NA,13,TRBV15,few,TRBJ1-1
CASSSGLAGGYEQYF,TGTGCCAGCAGCTCGGGACTAGCGGGAGGCTACGAGCAGTACTTC,TRBD2,15,TRBV7-2,NA,TRBJ2-7
CASSVRQGGNQPQHF,TGTGCCAGCAGTGTACGACAGGGGGGAAATCAGCCCCAGCATTTT,TRBD1,15,TRBV6-1,NA,TRBJ1-5
CAISEGQGTYNEQFF,TGTGCCATCAGTGAGGGACAGGGTACTTACAATGAGCAGTTCTTC,TRBD1,15,TRBV10-3,NA,TRBJ2-1
CASSSTWVKNIQYF,TGTGCCAGCAGCTCTACTTGGGTCAAAAACATTCAGTACTTC,NA,14,TRBV6-5,NA,TRBJ2-4
CASSFHGYYEQYF,TGTGCCAGCAGTTTCCACGGTTACTACGAGCAGTACTTC,NA,13,TRBV12-3/TRBV12-4,NA,TRBJ2-7
CASRATGSPYNEQFF,TGTGCCAGCAGGGCTACAGGGTCCCCCTACAATGAGCAGTTCTTC,NA,15,TRBV11-2,NA,TRBJ2-1
CATSREAGIAYEQYF,TGTGCCACCAGCAGAGAAGCCGGGATCGCGTACGAGCAGTACTTC,NA,15,TRBV15,few,TRBJ2-7
CATSNPLLYQETQYF,TGTGCCACCAGCAACCCTCTTCTGTACCAAGAGACCCAGTACTTC,NA,15,TRBV15,NA,TRBJ2-5
CASSSDASGRNNEQFF,TGCGCCAGCAGCTCGGACGCTAGCGGGAGGAACAATGAGCAGTTCTTC,TRBD2,16,TRBV5-1,NA,TRBJ2-1
CSVEGTFSGDTQYF,TGCAGCGTTGAAGGAACCTTTAGCGGAGATACGCAGTATTTT,NA,14,TRBV29-1,NA,TRBJ2-3
CASTIWGGGFTDTQYF,TGTGCCAGCACCATCTGGGGCGGGGGGTTCACAGATACGCAGTATTTT,TRBD2,16,TRBV2,few,TRBJ2-3
CASSVEVNIGELFF,TGTGCCAGCAGCGTAGAAGTAAACATCGGGGAGCTGTTTTTT,NA,14,TRBV9,NA,TRBJ2-2
CASCPDRGRPSGAKAEQFF,TGTGCCAGCTGTCCGGACAGGGGGAGACCTAGCGGGGCCAAGGCTGAGCAGTTCTTC,NA,19,TRBV12-3/TRBV12-4,NA,TRBJ2-1
CASSQLTGQPVGYTF,TGTGCCAGCAGCCAATTGACGGGACAGCCTGTAGGCTACACCTTC,TRBD1,15,TRBV12-3/TRBV12-4,few,TRBJ1-2
CSARTPGLAMGFF,TGCAGTGCTAGAACTCCGGGACTAGCGATGGGGTTCTTC,TRBD2,13,TRBV20-1,few,TRBJ2-1
CASSLRTLHTDTQYF,TGCGCCAGCAGCCTACGGACATTACACACAGATACGCAGTATTTT,NA,15,TRBV5-1,NA,TRBJ2-3
CASSASMGTYNEQFF,TGTGCCAGCAGTGCCTCCATGGGGACCTACAATGAGCAGTTCTTC,NA,15,TRBV6-4,NA,TRBJ2-1
CASSVRLGGNTGELFF,TGTGCCAGCAGCGTAAGGTTGGGGGGAAACACCGGGGAGCTGTTTTTT,NA,16,TRBV9,NA,TRBJ2-2
CSARSTRTGREKLFF,TGCAGTGCTAGATCAACTAGGACGGGGCGTGAAAAACTGTTTTTT,NA,15,TRBV20-1,few,TRBJ1-4
CASSQVDRVWGTQYF,TGCGCCAGCAGCCAAGTCGACAGGGTGTGGGGGACCCAGTACTTC,TRBD1,15,TRBV4-1,once,TRBJ2-5
CASSLGSSLQETQYF,TGTGCCAGCAGCTTAGGGAGCAGCCTCCAAGAGACCCAGTACTTC,NA,15,TRBV7-9,few,TRBJ2-5
CASSLVSAGGTYNEQFF,TGTGCCAGCAGCTTAGTGTCTGCGGGAGGGACCTACAATGAGCAGTTCTTC,TRBD2,17,TRBV7-8,few,TRBJ2-1
CSASTALEQYF,TGCAGTGCTTCGACTGCGTTAGAGCAGTACTTC,NA,11,TRBV20-1,few,TRBJ2-7
CASSQPGTGKGRAGGYTF,TGCGCCAGCAGCCAACCCGGGACAGGGAAAGGAAGGGCCGGTGGCTACACCTTC,TRBD1,18,TRBV4-1,NA,TRBJ1-2
CASSSGQSQPQHF,TGTGCCAGCAGCTCCGGACAGTCTCAGCCCCAGCATTTT,NA,13,TRBV7-9,NA,TRBJ1-5